These 13 T cell receptor beta chains came from one sample sequenced in a study of long-term antiretroviral therapy in people with HIV (dated by TCRdb to 2021 to 2024). The immunoSEQ hsTCRB v3.0 assay was used at survey level resolution to sequence the TRB variable region. The table comes from immuneACCESS by way of TCRdb, which keeps in-frame sequences with V and J called. Part of the clones is missing from these tables; in studies checked, under half for an unresolved V gene and the rest for unknown reasons. The table for this sample lists 14,000 or so clones; roughly 86% of them were counted only once. The ten largest clones take up 9.5% to 13% of the sample. The specimen was unsorted PBMCs, collected 6.2 years after starting antiretroviral therapy. All receptors derive from a man aged 35 to 55 with HIV.

The chain is built from TRBV11-1 and TRBJ2-6; D remains ambiguous. The CDR3 runs to 13 residues. V lost 1 base and J 5 bases, leaving 3 bases between the germline ends. Per germline, CDR1 SGHAT and CDR2 FQDESV (reference sequence). The CDR3 DNA follows: TGTGCCAGCAGCTTAGGGCGGGCCAACGTCCTGACTTTC. Protein: CASSLGRANVLTF.

This sequence joins TRBV5-1 and TRBJ2-3; perhaps TRBD1 as D (6 bases). CDR3 size: 15 residues. Germline V gene sequence: CDR1 SGHRS, CDR2 YFSETQ. V gave up 2 bases and J gave up 2 bases, with 12 bases separating them. The CDR3 region has the DNA TGCGCCAGCAGCTTTACAGGGAGCTACACAGATACGCAGTATTTT. It is translated as CASSFTGSYTDTQYF.

The chain joins TRBV30 to TRBJ1-2; TRBD1 might be the D (5 bases). Germline-derived CDR1 and CDR2 are GTSNPN and SVGIG (reference sequence). This CDR3 spans 14 amino acids. Trimming removed 6 bases from V and 6 bases from J, with 20 bases in between. CDR3 in amino acids: CACPIEGSPHGYTF. CDR3 nucleotides: TGTGCCTGCCCCATCGAGGGGTCACCGCATGGCTACACCTTC.

This clone showed up just a few times. This chain uses TRBV7-9 with TRBJ2-1; 7 bases fit TRBD2. Germline assignment: CDR1 SEHNR and CDR2 FQNEAQ (reference sequence). The CDR3 covers 15 residues. The V gene end was trimmed by 0 bases and the J gene end by 3 bases; junction bases not matched to a gene: 2. CDR3 in amino acids: CASSLASGDYNEQFF. The CDR3 nucleotides are TGTGCCAGCAGCTTAGCCAGCGGGGACTACAATGAGCAGTTCTTC. The variable domain in full, completed from reference TRBV7-9 and TRBJ2-1, reads DTGVSQNPRHKITKRGQNVTFRCDPISEHNRLYWYRQTLGQGPEFLTYFQNEAQLEKSRLLSDRFSAERPKGSFSTLEIQRTEQGDSAMYLCASSLASGDYNEQFFGPGTRLTVL.

The gene calls are TRBV28 and TRBJ1-5; the D gene is possibly TRBD1 (5 bases). V lost 5 bases and J 2 bases, leaving 13 bases between the germline ends. The CDR3 contains 15 residues. Germline CDR1 and CDR2: MDHEN and SYDVKM. The CDR3 reads CASSPRGGGNQPQHF. CDR3 bases: TGTGCCAGCAGTCCTCGGGGGGGTGGCAATCAGCCCCAGCATTTT.

The chain recombines TRBV30 with TRBJ1-2; the D gene is possibly TRBD1 (5 bases). Germline-derived CDR1 and CDR2 are GTSNPN and SVGIG (reference sequence). This CDR3 is built from 15 residues. V was cut by 4 bases and J by 1 base, with 16 bases left in between. CDR3 bases: TGTGCCTGGACCCGCACTGGGGGGGTTAACTATGGCTACACCTTC. Translating it yields CAWTRTGGVNYGYTF.

This rearrangement joins TRBV28 to TRBJ1-3; maybe TRBD1 (6 bases). This CDR3 region has 17 residues. The V gene lost 7 bases and the J gene lost 0 bases, with 19 bases spanning the gap. In germline, CDR1 is MDHEN, CDR2 SYDVKM. CDR3 nucleotide sequence: TGTGCCAGCACCGCACCCCTGGGGGGGCGCTCTGGAAACACCATATATTTT. It codes for CASTAPLGGRSGNTIYF. Together with reference TRBV28 and TRBJ1-3, the CDR3 gives the full variable domain: DVKVTQSSRYLVKRTGEKVFLECVQDMDHENMFWYRQDPGLGLRLIYFSYDVKMKEKGDIPEGYSVSREKKERFSLILESASTNQTSMYLCASTAPLGGRSGNTIYFGEGSWLTVV.

A note on this clone: A read error may account for a junction end that differs from germline. The chain has TRBV30 and TRBJ1-2, with a weak D call TRBD1 (6 bases). This CDR3 is 10 amino acids long. Germline V gene data show CDR1 as GTSNPN and CDR2 as SVGIG (reference sequence). CDR3 loop: CARGQPAHAF. DNA for the CDR3: TGTGCCAGAGGACAGCCTGCTCATGCCTTC.

The V and J genes are TRBV28 and TRBJ2-1; 12 bases fit TRBD2. Trimming removed 3 bases from V and 4 bases from J; junction bases left unmatched: 1. Germline CDR1 reads MDHEN; CDR2 reads SYDVKM. The CDR3 length is 15 residues. The CDR3 region has the DNA TGTGCCAGCAGTTTCCTAGCGGGAGGGTACAATGAGCAGTTCTTC. This sequence encodes CASSFLAGGYNEQFF. The entire variable domain, with the rest obtained from reference TRBV28 and TRBJ2-1, is as follows: DVKVTQSSRYLVKRTGEKVFLECVQDMDHENMFWYRQDPGLGLRLIYFSYDVKMKEKGDIPEGYSVSREKKERFSLILESASTNQTSMYLCASSFLAGGYNEQFFGPGTRLTVL.

The chain links TRBV29-1 to TRBJ2-7; TRBD1 matches at 8 bases. Trimming cost V 5 bases and J 9 bases; bases outside gene matches: 15. Germline V gene lookup returns CDR1 SQVTM and CDR2 ANQGSEA. The CDR3 loop spans 14 amino acids. The CDR3 loop reads CSVSKGGQVVGQYF. Written as DNA, the CDR3 is TGCAGCGTTTCCAAGGGGGGACAGGTTGTAGGGCAGTACTTC.

The rearrangement links TRBV27 to TRBJ2-7; D is possibly TRBD2 (6 bases). The V gene lost 3 bases and the J gene lost 3 bases, with 12 bases spanning the gap. This CDR3 region has 14 residues. Germline assignment: CDR1 MNHEY and CDR2 SMNVEV (reference sequence). CDR3 nucleotides: TGTGCCAGCAGTTTCGCGGGGAGGAACTACGAGCAGTACTTC. Its translation is CASSFAGRNYEQYF.

This chain uses TRBV5-5 with TRBJ2-7; 8 bases are shared with TRBD1. The CDR3 length is 15 residues. Trimming at V came to 4 bases and at J to 2 bases, leaving 8 bases not matched to a gene. The germline V gene encodes CDR1 SGHKS and CDR2 YYEKEE (reference sequence). CDR3 coding DNA: TGTGCCAGCAGCACCAGGACAGGGATCGCCTACGAGCAGTACTTC. Amino acid sequence: CASSTRTGIAYEQYF. Looking up the rest from reference TRBV5-5 and TRBJ2-7 gives the full variable domain: DAGVTQSPTHLIKTRGQQVTLRCSPISGHKSVSWYQQVLGQGPQFIFQYYEKEERGRGNFPDRFSARQFPNYSSELNVNALLLGDSALYLCASSTRTGIAYEQYFGPGTRLTVT.

This clone has just a few counts. The CDR3: CASSFIPGQLNTEAFF. CDR3 nucleotide sequence: TGTGCCAGCAGTTTTATCCCCGGACAGTTGAACACTGAAGCTTTCTTT. The genes are TRBV28 and TRBJ1-1; D possibly corresponds to TRBD1 (6 bases). V gave up 3 bases and J gave up 0 bases, with 14 bases separating them. This CDR3 is 16 amino acids long. In germline, CDR1 is MDHEN, CDR2 SYDVKM.